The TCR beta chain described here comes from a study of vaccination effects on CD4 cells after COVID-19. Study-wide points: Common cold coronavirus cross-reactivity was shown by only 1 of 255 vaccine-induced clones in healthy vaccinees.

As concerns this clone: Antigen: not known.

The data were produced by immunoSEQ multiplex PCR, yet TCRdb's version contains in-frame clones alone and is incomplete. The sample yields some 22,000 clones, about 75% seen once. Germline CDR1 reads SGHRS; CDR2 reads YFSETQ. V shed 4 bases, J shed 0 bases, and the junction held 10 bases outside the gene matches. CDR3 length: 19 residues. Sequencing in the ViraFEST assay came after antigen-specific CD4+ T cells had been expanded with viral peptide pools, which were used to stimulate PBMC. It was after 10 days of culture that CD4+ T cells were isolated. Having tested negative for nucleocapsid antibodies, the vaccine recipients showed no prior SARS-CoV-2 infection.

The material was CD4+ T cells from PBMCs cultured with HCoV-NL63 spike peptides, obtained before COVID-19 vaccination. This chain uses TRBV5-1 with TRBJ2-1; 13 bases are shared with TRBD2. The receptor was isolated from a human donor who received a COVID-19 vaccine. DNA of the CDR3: TGCGCCAGCAGCAGACTCGGACTAGCGGGAGATCGCTCCTACAATGAGCAGTTCTTC. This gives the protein CASSRLGLAGDRSYNEQFF.